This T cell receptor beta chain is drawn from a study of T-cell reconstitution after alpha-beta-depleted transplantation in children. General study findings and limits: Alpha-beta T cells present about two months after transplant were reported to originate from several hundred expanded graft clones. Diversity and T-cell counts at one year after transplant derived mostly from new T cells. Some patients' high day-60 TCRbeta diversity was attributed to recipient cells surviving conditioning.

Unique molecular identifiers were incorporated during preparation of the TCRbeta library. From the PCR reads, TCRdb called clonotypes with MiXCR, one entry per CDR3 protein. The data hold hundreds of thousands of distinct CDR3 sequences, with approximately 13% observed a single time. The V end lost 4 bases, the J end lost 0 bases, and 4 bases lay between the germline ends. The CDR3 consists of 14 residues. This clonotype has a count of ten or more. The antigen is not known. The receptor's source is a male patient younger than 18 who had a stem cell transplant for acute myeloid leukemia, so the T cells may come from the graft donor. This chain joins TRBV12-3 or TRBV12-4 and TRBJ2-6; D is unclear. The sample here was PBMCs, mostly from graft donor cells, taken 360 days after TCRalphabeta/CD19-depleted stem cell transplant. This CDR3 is CASSSDSGANVLTF. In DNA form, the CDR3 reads TGTGCCAGCAGTTCCGACTCTGGGGCCAACGTCCTGACTTTC.